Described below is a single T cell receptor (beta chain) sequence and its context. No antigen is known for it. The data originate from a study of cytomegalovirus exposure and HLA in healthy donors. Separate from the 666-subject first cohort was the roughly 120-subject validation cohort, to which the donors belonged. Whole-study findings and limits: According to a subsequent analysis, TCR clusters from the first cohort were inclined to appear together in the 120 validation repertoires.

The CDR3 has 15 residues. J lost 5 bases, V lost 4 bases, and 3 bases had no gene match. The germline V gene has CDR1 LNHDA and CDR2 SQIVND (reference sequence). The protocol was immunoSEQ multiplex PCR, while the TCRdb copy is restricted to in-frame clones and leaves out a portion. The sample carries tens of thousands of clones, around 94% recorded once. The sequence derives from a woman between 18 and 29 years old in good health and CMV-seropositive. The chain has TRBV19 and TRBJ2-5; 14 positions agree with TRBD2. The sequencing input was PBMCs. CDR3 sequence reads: CASSKGLAGAETQYF. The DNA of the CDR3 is TGTGCCAGTAGTAAGGGACTAGCGGGAGCGGAGACCCAGTACTTC.